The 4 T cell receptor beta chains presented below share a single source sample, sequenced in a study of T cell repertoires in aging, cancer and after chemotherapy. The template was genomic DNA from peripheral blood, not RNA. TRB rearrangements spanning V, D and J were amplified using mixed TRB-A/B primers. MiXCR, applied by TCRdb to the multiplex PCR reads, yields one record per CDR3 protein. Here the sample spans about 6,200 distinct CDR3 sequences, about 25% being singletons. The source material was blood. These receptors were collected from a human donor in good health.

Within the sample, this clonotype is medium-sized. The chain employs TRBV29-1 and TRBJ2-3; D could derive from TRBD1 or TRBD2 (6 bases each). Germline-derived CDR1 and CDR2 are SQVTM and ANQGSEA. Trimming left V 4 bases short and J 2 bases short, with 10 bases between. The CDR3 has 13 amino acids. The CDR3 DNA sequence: TGCAGCGTTGTAGGGGGGATCACAGATACGCAGTATTTT. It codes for CSVVGGITDTQYF.

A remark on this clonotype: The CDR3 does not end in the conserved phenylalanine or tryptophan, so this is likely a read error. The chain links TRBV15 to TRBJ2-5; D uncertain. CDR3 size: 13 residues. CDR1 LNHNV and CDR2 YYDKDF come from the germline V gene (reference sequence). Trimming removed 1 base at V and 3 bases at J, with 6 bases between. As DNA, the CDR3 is TGTGCCACCAGCAGAGCTACTAAAGAGACCCAGTACTTA. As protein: CATSRATKETQYL.

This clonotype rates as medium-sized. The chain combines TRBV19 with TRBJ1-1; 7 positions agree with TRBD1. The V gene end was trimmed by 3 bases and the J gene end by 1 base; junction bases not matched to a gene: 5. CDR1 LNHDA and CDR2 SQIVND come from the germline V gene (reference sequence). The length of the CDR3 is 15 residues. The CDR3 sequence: CASSISDRENTEAFF. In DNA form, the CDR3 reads TGTGCCAGTAGTATCTCAGACAGGGAGAACACTGAAGCTTTCTTT.

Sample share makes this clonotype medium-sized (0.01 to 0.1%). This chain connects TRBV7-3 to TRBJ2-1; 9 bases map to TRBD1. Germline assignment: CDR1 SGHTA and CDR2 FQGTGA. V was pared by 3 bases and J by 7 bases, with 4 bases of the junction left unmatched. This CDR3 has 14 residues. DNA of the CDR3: TGTGCCAGCAGCTTCGGGACAGGGCTGAATGAGCAGTTCTTC. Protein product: CASSFGTGLNEQFF.